Below, 13 T cell receptor beta chains from the same sample are listed, as sequenced in a study of beta chain features in type 1 diabetes. General study results and limits: People with Type 1 diabetes carried modestly yet significantly shorter TCRB CDR3s in all four CD4+ subsets.

All of the isolated RNA was reverse transcribed, so expressed TCRB transcripts were sequenced. TCRdb keeps only in-frame clones here, not all; method: immunoSEQ multiplex PCR. The top ten clones hold 2% to 2.5% of a sample with under 20,000 clones, roughly 69% of them seen once. Their specific antigens are unknown. The sequenced sample was Tregs from blood. The origin of the receptors is a man aged 30-40 years with type 1 diabetes.

The rearrangement joins TRBV11-3 to TRBJ2-2, with D possibly TRBD2 on 6 matching bases. Trimming shortened V by 2 bases and J by 5 bases, and 15 bases separated the two germline ends. Germline V gene data show CDR1 as SGHNT and CDR2 as YENEEA. This CDR3 spans 16 amino acids. The CDR3, as DNA: TGTGCCAGCAGCTTACTTACGTCCGGGACTACCGGGGAGCTGTTTTTT. Its translation is CASSLLTSGTTGELFF.

The chain uses TRBV29-1 and TRBJ2-5, with 12 positions matching TRBD2. CDR3 length: 15 residues. V shed 7 bases and J 1 base; nucleotides not matched to a gene: 7. Germline CDR1 reads SQVTM; CDR2 reads ANQGSEA. In DNA, the CDR3 is TGCAGCGCCGGACTAGCGGGGCACTCCCAAGAGACCCAGTACTTC. This codes for CSAGLAGHSQETQYF. The whole variable domain, filled in from reference TRBV29-1 and TRBJ2-5, reads SAVISQKPSRDICQRGTSLTIQCQVDSQVTMMFWYRQQPGQSLTLIATANQGSEATYESGFVIDKFPISRPNLTFSTLTVSNMSPEDSSIYLCSAGLAGHSQETQYFGPGTRLLVL.

Remarks on this clone: Other DNA sequences in the same sample also yield this CDR3. The chain couples TRBV6-1 to TRBJ1-1; D is possibly TRBD1 (6 bases). Trimming left V 3 bases short and J 9 bases short, with 11 bases between. The CDR3 is made up of 12 amino acids. In germline, CDR1 is MNHNS, CDR2 SASEGT. The CDR3 loop is CASSETGTQAFF. The CDR3 bases are TGTGCCAGCAGTGAGACAGGTACTCAAGCTTTCTTT.

With regard to this clone: The junction departs from the called germline gene at one end, perhaps through a read error. V usage is TRBV7-2 and J usage is TRBJ2-4; no clear D. The CDR3 runs to 14 residues. Germline values: CDR1 SGHTA, CDR2 FQGNSA. Written as DNA, the CDR3 is TGTGCCAGCAGCCAGCACAGAACCAAAAACATTCAGCACTTC. This encodes CASSQHRTKNIQHF.

Points on this clone: A read error may produce the germline difference seen at one junction end. The V and J genes are TRBV5-1 and TRBJ2-5; 16 positions match TRBD2. The J call could be wrong; TRBJ2-7 is a better fit for the DNA end. The CDR3 is made up of 17 amino acids. Germline assignment: CDR1 SGHRS and CDR2 YFSETQ. The CDR3 region has the DNA TGCGCCGGCAGCGGGGGACTAGCGGGAGGGAGCTCCTACGAGCAGTACTTC. Protein product: CAGSGGLAGGSSYEQYF.

In this sample, this clone turned up a few times. The V gene is TRBV5-5, the J gene TRBJ1-1, with a weak D call TRBD1 (6 bases). CDR3 size: 15 residues. Trimming left V 7 bases short and J 0 bases short, with 16 bases between. Germline V gene lookup returns CDR1 SGHKS and CDR2 YYEKEE (reference sequence). The CDR3 region has the DNA TGTGCCAGCCTGGGAACAGGGATCCTGAACACTGAAGCTTTCTTT. This gives the protein CASLGTGILNTEAFF.

The J gene is TRBJ1-2, the V gene TRBV5-1; D ambiguous. Germline V gene lookup returns CDR1 SGHRS and CDR2 YFSETQ. V was shortened by 7 bases and J by 7 bases, with 20 bases between the two germline ends. The CDR3 consists of 14 residues. CDR3 residues: CASAPEDKWSGYTF. The CDR3 DNA reads TGCGCCAGCGCCCCAGAGGATAAGTGGAGTGGCTACACCTTC.

This clone has just a few counts. The CDR3 region is CASSYNSGSGEQYF. DNA for the CDR3: TGTGCCAGCAGCTACAATAGCGGGAGTGGCGAGCAGTACTTC. The chain couples TRBV7-9 to TRBJ2-5; 9 bases agree with TRBD2. The last part of the DNA fits TRBJ2-7 better; the J call may be wrong. The germline V gene has CDR1 SEHNR and CDR2 FQNEAQ (reference sequence). The length of the CDR3 is 14 residues.

In this sample, this clone turned up a few times. This chain uses TRBV28 with TRBJ2-5; TRBD1 aligns across 12 bases. The end of the DNA aligns better with TRBJ2-7, so the J call may be wrong. The CDR3 is made up of 17 amino acids. The germline gives CDR1 MDHEN, CDR2 SYDVKM. The CDR3 bases are TGTGCCAGCAGTTTCCGGGACAGGGGGCACTCGAACTACGAGCAGTACTTC. Translation: CASSFRDRGHSNYEQYF.

This chain joins TRBV29-1 and TRBJ2-3; D is uncertain. Per germline, CDR1 SQVTM and CDR2 ANQGSEA. Between the trimmed V and J ends, which lost 7 bases and 2 bases, there was a span of 7 bases. This CDR3 region has 11 residues. CDR3 sequence reads: CSDLSTDTQYF. CDR3 nucleotides: TGCAGCGACCTATCCACAGATACGCAGTATTTT.

This rearrangement joins TRBV10-3 to TRBJ1-1; the D gene is possibly TRBD1 (5 bases). From germline, CDR1 is ENHRY and CDR2 SYGVKD. The V end lost 6 bases, the J end lost 3 bases, and 8 bases lay between the germline ends. The CDR3 sequence is 12 residues long. This CDR3 is CAIRGQDTEAFF. The CDR3 bases are TGTGCCATCAGGGGGCAGGACACTGAAGCTTTCTTT.

The gene calls are TRBV5-1 and TRBJ1-1; TRBD1 is a possible D gene (6 bases). This CDR3 contains 15 residues. Trimming shortened V by 4 bases and J by 0 bases, and 13 bases separated the two germline ends. The germline V gene has CDR1 SGHRS and CDR2 YFSETQ. The DNA for the CDR3 is TGCGCCAGCAGCGGACAACAGGGATTGAACACTGAAGCTTTCTTT. Its protein product is CASSGQQGLNTEAFF.

The V call is TRBV5-4, the J call TRBJ2-3; 7 nucleotides agree with TRBD1. The germline gives CDR1 SGHNT, CDR2 YYREEE (reference sequence). V trimming: 4 bases; J trimming: 3 bases; junction bases outside the gene matches: 5. The CDR3 has 14 residues. CDR3 bases: TGTGCCAGCAGCCAGGGACAGTTGACAGATACGCAGTATTTT. It codes for CASSQGQLTDTQYF.